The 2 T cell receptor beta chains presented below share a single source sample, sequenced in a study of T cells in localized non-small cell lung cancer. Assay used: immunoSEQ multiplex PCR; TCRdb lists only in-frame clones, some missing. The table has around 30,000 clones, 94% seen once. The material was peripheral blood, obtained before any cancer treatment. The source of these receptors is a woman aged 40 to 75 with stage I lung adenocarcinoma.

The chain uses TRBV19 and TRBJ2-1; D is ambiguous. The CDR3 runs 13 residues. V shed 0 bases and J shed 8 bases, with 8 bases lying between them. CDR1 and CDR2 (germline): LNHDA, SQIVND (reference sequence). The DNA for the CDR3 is TGTGCCAGTAGTATAGATGGGCTCTATGAGCAGTTCTTC. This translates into CASSIDGLYEQFF.

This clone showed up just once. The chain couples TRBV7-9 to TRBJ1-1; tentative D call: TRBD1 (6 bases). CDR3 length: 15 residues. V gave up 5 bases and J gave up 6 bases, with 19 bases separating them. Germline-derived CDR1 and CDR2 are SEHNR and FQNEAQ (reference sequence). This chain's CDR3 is CASSRGERAYAEAFF. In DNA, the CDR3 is TGTGCCAGCAGCAGGGGGGAAAGGGCATACGCTGAAGCTTTCTTT.